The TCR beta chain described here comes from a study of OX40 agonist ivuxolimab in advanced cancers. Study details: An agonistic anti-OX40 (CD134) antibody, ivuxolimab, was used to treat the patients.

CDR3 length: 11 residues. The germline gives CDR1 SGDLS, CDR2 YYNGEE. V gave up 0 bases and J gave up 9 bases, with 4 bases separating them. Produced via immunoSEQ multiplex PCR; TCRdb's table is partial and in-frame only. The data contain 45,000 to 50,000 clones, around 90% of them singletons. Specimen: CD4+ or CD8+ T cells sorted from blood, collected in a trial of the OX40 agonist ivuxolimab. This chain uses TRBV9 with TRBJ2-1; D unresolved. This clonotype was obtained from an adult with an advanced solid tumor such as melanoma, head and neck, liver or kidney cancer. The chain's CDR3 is CASSVDTEQFF. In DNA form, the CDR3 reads TGTGCCAGCAGCGTAGATACTGAGCAGTTCTTC.